This T cell receptor (beta chain) was recorded in a study of identical twins. From germline, CDR1 is LNHNV and CDR2 YYDKDF (reference sequence). V lost 5 bases to trimming and J lost 5 bases; unmatched junction nucleotides: 5. This CDR3 comprises 14 residues. Only a few counts were recorded for this clonotype. Using its own MiXCR run on the 5' RACE reads, TCRdb lists one record per CDR3 protein. The repertoire includes 500,000 to 600,000 distinct CDR3 sequences, less than 25% of them detected once, and around 1% sits in the top ten. In addition, the sample was reused for a study of T cells expressing NK-cell markers. From that second work: About 1.0-7.5% of CD8+ T cells in roughly six donors belonged to dominant NKG2C+ clonotypes.

Source material: CD4+ T cells sorted from blood. The clonotype originates from a young woman in good health. The chain is built from TRBV15 and TRBJ1-5, with 8 positions matching TRBD1. DNA of the CDR3: TGTGCCACCAGCTACCAGGGGGCGCATCAGCCCCAGCATTTT. This encodes CATSYQGAHQPQHF.